This TCR beta chain was recorded in a study of blood T cells in healthy people across ages. This clonotype was seen many times. With a J-beta primer mix and a sample-barcoded 5' primer, a second PCR ran roughly 7 to 11 cycles. TCRdb itself ran the 5' RACE reads through MiXCR, one entry per CDR3 protein. This sample has under 800,000 distinct CDR3 sequences; roughly 41% occur once, and the top ten carry less than 25%. The CDR3 is 12 residues long. Germline V gene sequence: CDR1 MNHNS, CDR2 SASEGT. The V end lost 6 bases, the J end lost 4 bases, and 9 bases lay between the germline ends. This receptor was obtained from a woman aged 60 to 75 in good health. The V gene is TRBV6-1, the J gene TRBJ2-5; D gene unclear. Sequencing input: blood. The CDR3 bases are TGTGCCAGCAGCCGGACCCGAGAGACCCAGTACTTC. Its translation: CASSRTRETQYF.